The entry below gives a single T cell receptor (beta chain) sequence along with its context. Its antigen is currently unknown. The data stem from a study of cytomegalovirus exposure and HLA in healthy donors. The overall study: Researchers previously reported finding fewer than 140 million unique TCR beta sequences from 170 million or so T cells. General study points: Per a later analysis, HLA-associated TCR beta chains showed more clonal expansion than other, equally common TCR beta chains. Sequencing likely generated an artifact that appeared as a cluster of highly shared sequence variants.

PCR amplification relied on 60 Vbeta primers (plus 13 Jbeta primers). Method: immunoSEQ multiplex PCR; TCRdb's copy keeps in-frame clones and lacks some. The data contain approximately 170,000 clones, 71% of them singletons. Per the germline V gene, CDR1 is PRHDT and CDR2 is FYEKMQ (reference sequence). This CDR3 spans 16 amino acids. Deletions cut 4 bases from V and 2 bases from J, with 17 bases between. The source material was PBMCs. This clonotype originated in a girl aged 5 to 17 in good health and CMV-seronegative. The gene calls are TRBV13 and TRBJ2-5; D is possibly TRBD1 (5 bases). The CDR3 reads CASSSVGAEQQETQYF. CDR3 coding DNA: TGTGCCAGCAGCTCAGTAGGGGCAGAGCAACAAGAGACCCAGTACTTC.